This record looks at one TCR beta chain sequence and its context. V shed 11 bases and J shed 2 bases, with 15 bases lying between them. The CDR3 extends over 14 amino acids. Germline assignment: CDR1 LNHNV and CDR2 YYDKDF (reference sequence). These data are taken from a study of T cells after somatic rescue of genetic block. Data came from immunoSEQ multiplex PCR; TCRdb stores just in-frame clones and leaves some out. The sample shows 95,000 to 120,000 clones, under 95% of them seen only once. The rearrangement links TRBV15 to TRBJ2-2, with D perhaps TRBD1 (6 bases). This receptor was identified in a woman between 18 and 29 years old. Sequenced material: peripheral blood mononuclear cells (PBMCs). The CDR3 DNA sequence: TGTGCCCACCGTGAGGGGGTTAACACCGGGGAGCTGTTTTTT. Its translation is CAHREGVNTGELFF.